This T cell receptor (beta chain) was profiled in a study of cytomegalovirus exposure and HLA in healthy donors. Worth noting for this clone: Its antigen is unidentified.

Findings and limits, study-wide: Association of a missense DCLRE1C variant with TCR beta V- and J-gene trimming was reported in a later analysis. Sequencing likely generated an artifact that appeared as a cluster of highly shared sequence variants.

The CDR3 runs to 14 residues. Trimming at V came to 8 bases and at J to 8 bases, leaving 13 bases not matched to a gene. Germline V gene lookup returns CDR1 SNHLY and CDR2 FYNNEI. With 60 Vbeta and 13 Jbeta primers, the PCR was carried out. Data came from immunoSEQ multiplex PCR; TCRdb stores just in-frame clones and leaves some out. The sample has 210,000 or so clones, roughly 80% seen once. The source material was PBMCs. The source is a woman aged 25 to 39 in good health and CMV-seropositive. J is TRBJ1-2 and V is TRBV2; TRBD1 agrees at 8 bases. The CDR3 DNA reads TGTGCCAGCGCCGTCTCGGACAGGGAGACAGGCTACACCTTC. This translates into CASAVSDRETGYTF.